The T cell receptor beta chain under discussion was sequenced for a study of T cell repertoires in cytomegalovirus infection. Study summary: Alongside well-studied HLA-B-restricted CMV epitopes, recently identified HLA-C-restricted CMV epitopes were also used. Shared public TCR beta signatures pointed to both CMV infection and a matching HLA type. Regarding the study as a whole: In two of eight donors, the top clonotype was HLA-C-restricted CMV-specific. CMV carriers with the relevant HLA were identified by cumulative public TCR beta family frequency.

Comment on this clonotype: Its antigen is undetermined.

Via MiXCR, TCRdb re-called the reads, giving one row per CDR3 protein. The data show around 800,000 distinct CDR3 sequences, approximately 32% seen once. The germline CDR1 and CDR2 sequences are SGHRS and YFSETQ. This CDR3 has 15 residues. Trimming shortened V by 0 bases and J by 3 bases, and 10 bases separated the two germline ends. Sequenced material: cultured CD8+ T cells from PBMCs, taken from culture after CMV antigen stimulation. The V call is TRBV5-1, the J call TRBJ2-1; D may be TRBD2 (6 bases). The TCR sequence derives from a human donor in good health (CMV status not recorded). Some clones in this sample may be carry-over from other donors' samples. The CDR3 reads CASSLELAYYNEQFF. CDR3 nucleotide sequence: TGCGCCAGCAGCTTGGAACTAGCATACTACAATGAGCAGTTCTTC.